Listed here are 8 T cell receptor beta chains from one sample, sequenced in a study of blood T cell repertoires in COVID-19. Measured with immunoSEQ multiplex PCR; TCRdb has only the in-frame clones, and not every one. The data contain about 60,000 clones, less than 85% of them singletons. The sample comprised peripheral blood. The receptor source for this set is a man in his 60s with acute or convalescent COVID-19.

The rearrangement joins TRBV10-3 to TRBJ2-2; 8 bases are shared with TRBD2. The CDR3 spans 15 residues. Unmatched junction bases numbered 8, after V lost 4 bases and J lost 7 bases. The germline CDR1 and CDR2 sequences are ENHRY and SYGVKD. CDR3 sequence (DNA): TGTGCCATCAGTGCCGCCGGGACTAGGGACGGGGAGCTGTTTTTT. The encoded protein is CAISAAGTRDGELFF.

The chain carries TRBV19 and TRBJ1-3; unclear D gene. The germline V and J ends were trimmed by 6 bases and 2 bases, with 8 bases remaining between them. Germline V CDR1 and CDR2: LNHDA, SQIVND (reference sequence). This CDR3 has 13 residues. The DNA for the CDR3 is TGTGCCAGTAGGCCACAAACTGGAAACACCATATATTTT. As protein: CASRPQTGNTIYF.

The rearrangement joins TRBV19 to TRBJ2-3, with 11 nucleotides matching TRBD2. The CDR3 has 18 amino acids. CDR1 and CDR2 from the germline V gene are LNHDA and SQIVND (reference sequence). Trimming cost V 3 bases and J 0 bases; bases outside gene matches: 8. As DNA, the CDR3 is TGTGCCAGTAGTATGAGGGGCTTAGCGGGAGGGAGCACAGATACGCAGTATTTT. Its translation is CASSMRGLAGGSTDTQYF.

The chain uses TRBV6-6 and TRBJ1-6; no clear D gene. The germline V gene encodes CDR1 MNHNY and CDR2 SVGAGI (reference sequence). CDR3 length equals 12 residues. Between the trimmed V and J ends, which lost 2 bases and 9 bases, there was a span of 5 bases. In nucleotides, the CDR3 is TGTGCCAGCAGTTACCCGGGTTCACCCCTCCACTTT. The encoded protein is CASSYPGSPLHF.

V and J are TRBV7-2 and TRBJ2-1; TRBD1 aligns across 12 bases. With V trimmed by 5 bases and J by 8 bases, 7 bases remained unmatched. The CDR3 sequence is 15 residues long. The V gene's germline CDR1 is SGHTA and CDR2 FQGNSA. For the CDR3, the DNA is TGTGCCAGCAGCCCCGGGACAGGGGGCAAGGATGAGCAGTTCTTC. Translation: CASSPGTGGKDEQFF.

V and J are TRBV6-5 and TRBJ1-2; D is unclear. Trimming stripped 5 bases from V and 6 bases from J, with 13 bases between. This CDR3 comprises 13 residues. The germline V gene encodes CDR1 MNHEY and CDR2 SVGAGI. CDR3 bases: TGTGCCAGCAGTCATTTATGGGAGGATGGCTACACCTTC. Protein: CASSHLWEDGYTF.

This clone was counted a few times. This sequence joins TRBV5-4 and TRBJ2-2; 7 bases line up with TRBD1. Per the germline V gene, CDR1 is SGHNT and CDR2 is YYREEE (reference sequence). This CDR3 comprises 14 residues. Germline trimming cut 5 bases from V and 7 bases from J; bases unmatched to any gene: 8. The CDR3 nucleotides read TGTGCCAGCAGTTCCGGCAGGGGGTACGGGGAGCTGTTTTTT. Its protein product is CASSSGRGYGELFF.

The rearrangement links TRBV2 to TRBJ2-2, with D unresolved. The germline gives CDR1 SNHLY, CDR2 FYNNEI. The length of the CDR3 is 13 residues. V lost 6 bases and J lost 4, with 9 bases in between. The CDR3 coding sequence is TGTGCCAGCAGCTTCCTTGTCACCGGGGAGCTGTTTTTT. This translates into CASSFLVTGELFF.